This TCR beta chain was documented in a study of early T cells in non-severe SARS-CoV-2 infection (dated by TCRdb to the early 2020s). Regarding the study in general: Because TCR sequencing was done on bulk RNA from unsorted whole blood, the alpha and beta chains could not be paired.

Receptor libraries were prepared by 5' RACE. For sequencing, a NextSeq 500 was employed. Unique molecular identifiers were attached to individual cDNA molecules in the TCR library protocol so that sequencing error and PCR bias could be corrected. Sequencing covered both TCR alpha and beta chains, and within each sample the abundances of alpha and beta sequences were tightly co-correlated. Under the source paper's analysis protocol: Decombinator V4 was used to annotate TCR sequences for V gene, J gene and CDR3. Expanded TCRs were defined as changing significantly between any two time points under a Poisson model with p below 0.0001. Abundances of TCRs were expressed as counts per million after normalisation to the total number of TCRs sequenced in each sample. MAIT TCRs were defined by TRAV1-2 paired with TRAJ12, TRAJ20 or TRAJ33, and iNKT TCRs by TRAV10 paired with TRAJ18. VDJdb, accessed 1 November 2021, was searched for CMV, EBV and SARS-CoV-2 annotated TCRs, excluding TCRs annotated for multiple antigens. The public reads were reprocessed in TCRdb via fastp at Q25 and MiXCR, keeping in-frame beta chains. Each CDR3 protein gets just one entry, which takes the most common genes and DNA from the rows behind it. The V and J calls shown here were made by TCRdb, not taken from the authors' results. The sample table shows under 90,000 distinct CDR3 sequences, and approximately 13% are seen once. The top ten constitute roughly 5.5% of the sample.

The investigation overall reported the following: VDJdb matching was skewed toward anti-spike CD8 responses and likely underestimated virus-specific expansions, missing private and CD4 specificities.

This was a case-control study nested in a cohort of healthcare workers in London, UK, who had nasopharyngeal swab PCR tests and blood samples taken every week. Healthcare workers were recruited during the week of the UK lockdown, between 23 and 31 March 2020, and followed weekly for up to roughly 15 weeks. This clonotype occurred a few times. No antigen is known for it. The sample holds no much larger clone one base away, and base qualities are not on file. In the germline V gene (reference sequence), CDR1 corresponds to DFQATT and CDR2 to SNEGSKA. Reading from cysteine to phenylalanine, the CDR3 counts 14 amino acids. The kept DNA is CDR3 alone, 42 bases in frame from the first base. The germline ends are 12 bases apart after V is trimmed by 6 bases and J by 1 base.

The specimen sequenced was whole blood. Rearrangement joined TRBV20-1 to TRBJ2-2, with the D gene uncertain. The origin of this receptor is an adult who was a healthcare worker with PCR-confirmed SARS-CoV-2 infection or an uninfected control (not recorded which). The nucleotide sequence is given as TGCAGTGCCCAGAATCCGTGGAACACCGGGGAGCTGTTTTTT. Its translation is CSAQNPWNTGELFF.